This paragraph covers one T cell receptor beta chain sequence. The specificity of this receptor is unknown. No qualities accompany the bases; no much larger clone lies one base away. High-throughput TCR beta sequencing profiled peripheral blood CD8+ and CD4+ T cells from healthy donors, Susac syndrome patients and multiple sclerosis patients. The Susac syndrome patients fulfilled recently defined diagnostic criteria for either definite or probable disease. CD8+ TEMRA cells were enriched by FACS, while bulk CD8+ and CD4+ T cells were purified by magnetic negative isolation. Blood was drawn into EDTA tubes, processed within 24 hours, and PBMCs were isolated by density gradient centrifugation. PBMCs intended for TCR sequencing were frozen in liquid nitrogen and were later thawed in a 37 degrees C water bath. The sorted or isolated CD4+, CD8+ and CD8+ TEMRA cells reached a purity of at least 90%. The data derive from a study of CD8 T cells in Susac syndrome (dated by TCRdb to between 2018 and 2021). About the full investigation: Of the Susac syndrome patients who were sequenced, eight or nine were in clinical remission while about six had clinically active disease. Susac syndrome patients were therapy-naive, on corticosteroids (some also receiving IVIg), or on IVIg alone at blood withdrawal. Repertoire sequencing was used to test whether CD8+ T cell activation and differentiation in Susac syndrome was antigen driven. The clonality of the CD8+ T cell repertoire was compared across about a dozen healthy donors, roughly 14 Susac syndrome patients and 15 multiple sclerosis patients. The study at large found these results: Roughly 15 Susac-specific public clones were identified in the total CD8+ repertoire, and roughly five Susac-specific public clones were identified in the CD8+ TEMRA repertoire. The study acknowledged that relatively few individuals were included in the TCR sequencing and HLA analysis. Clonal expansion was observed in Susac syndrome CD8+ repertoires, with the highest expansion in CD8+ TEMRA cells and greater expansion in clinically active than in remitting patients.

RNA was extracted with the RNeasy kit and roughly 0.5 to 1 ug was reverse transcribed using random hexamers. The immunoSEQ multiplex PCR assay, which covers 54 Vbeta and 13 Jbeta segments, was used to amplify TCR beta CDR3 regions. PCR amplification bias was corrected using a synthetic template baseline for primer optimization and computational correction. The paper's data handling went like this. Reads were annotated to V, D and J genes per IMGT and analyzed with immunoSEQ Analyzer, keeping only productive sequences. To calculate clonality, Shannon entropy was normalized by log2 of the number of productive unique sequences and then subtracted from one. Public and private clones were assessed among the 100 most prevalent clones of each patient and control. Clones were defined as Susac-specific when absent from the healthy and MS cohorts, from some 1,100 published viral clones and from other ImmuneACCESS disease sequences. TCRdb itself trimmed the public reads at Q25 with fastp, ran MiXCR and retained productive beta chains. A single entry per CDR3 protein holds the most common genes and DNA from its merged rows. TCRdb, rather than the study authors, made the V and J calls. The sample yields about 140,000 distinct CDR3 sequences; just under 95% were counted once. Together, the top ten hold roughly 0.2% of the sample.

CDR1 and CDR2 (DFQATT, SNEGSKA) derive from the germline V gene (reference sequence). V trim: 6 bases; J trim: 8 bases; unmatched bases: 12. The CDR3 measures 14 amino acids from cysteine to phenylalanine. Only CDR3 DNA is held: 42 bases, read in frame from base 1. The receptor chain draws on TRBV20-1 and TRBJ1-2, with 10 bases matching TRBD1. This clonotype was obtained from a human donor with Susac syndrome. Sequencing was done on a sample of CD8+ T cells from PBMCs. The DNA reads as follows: TGCAGTGCAACCGGGACAGGGGCAGAAGGCGGCTACACCTTC. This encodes CSATGTGAEGGYTF.